This T cell receptor (beta chain) originates from a study of cytomegalovirus exposure and HLA in healthy donors. The PCR contained 60 Vbeta and 13 Jbeta primers. Here immunoSEQ multiplex PCR was the method, and the copy in TCRdb shows in-frame clones only, minus some. The repertoire holds 150,000 to 160,000 clones, with around 79% as singletons. Of note for this clone: The antigen is undetermined.

Healthy bone marrow donors made up the donors. Looked up from germline, CDR1 is SNHLY and CDR2 is FYNNEI. This CDR3 is built from 15 residues. V was clipped by 9 bases and J by 0 bases, with 18 bases between them. Study-wide findings and caveats: A missense DCLRE1C variant was associated with V- and J-gene trimming of TCR beta chains in a later analysis, and an independent cohort replicated the association. The study carried out a later analysis of TCR beta sequences. It associated under 20,000 of them with specific HLA alleles at a false discovery rate of 0.05. The later analysis indicated that the majority of CMV-associated TCR beta chains appeared HLA-restricted.

The clonotype originates from a man aged 25-40 years in good health and CMV-seropositive. V is TRBV2 and J is TRBJ2-7; D remains unclear. Sample: PBMCs. The CDR3 here is CASTRILSLSYEQYF. The CDR3 region has the DNA TGTGCCAGTACCAGGATCCTAAGCCTCTCCTACGAGCAGTACTTC.